The rows below give T cell receptor beta chains drawn from one sample of a study of cytomegalovirus exposure and HLA in healthy donors. TCRdb keeps only in-frame clones here, not all; method: immunoSEQ multiplex PCR. The repertoire holds over 150,000 clones, with about four fifths as singletons. Sequenced input: PBMCs. The receptor set was obtained from a male donor in good health and CMV-seronegative. The CDR3 runs from the conserved cysteine through the conserved F or W. D genes are given only for firm matches. Clone size appears in some rows only: once, few, many, or a class for an expanded clone.

len,v_gene,d_gene,j_gene,abundance,CDR3aa,CDR3nt
15,TRBV30,TRBD1,TRBJ1-3,few,CAWRGWGQGAYTIYF,TGTGCCTGGAGAGGCTGGGGACAGGGAGCGTACACCATATATTTT
15,TRBV7-9,TRBD1,TRBJ2-7,-,CASSRPGQGSYEQYF,TGTGCCAGCAGCCGTCCGGGACAGGGGTCCTACGAGCAGTACTTC
14,TRBV2,-,TRBJ2-1,-,CASSEVYEGSEQFF,TGTGCCAGCAGTGAGGTCTATGAGGGATCTGAGCAGTTCTTC
11,TRBV7-2,-,TRBJ2-3,-,CASSFGDTQYF,TGTGCCAGCAGCTTCGGGGATACGCAGTATTTT
12,TRBV2,-,TRBJ1-5,-,CASSQGNQPQHF,TGTGCCAGCAGTCAGGGGAATCAGCCCCAGCATTTT
13,TRBV28,TRBD1,TRBJ1-5,-,CASRDRRDQPQHF,TGTGCCAGCAGGGACAGGAGGGATCAGCCCCAGCATTTT
14,TRBV9,-,TRBJ2-3,-,CASSVGGTSDTQYF,TGTGCCAGCAGCGTGGGCGGGACCTCAGATACGCAGTATTTT
14,TRBV30,-,TRBJ2-7,-,CAGYPAGGPYEQYF,TGTGCCGGGTACCCAGCAGGGGGGCCCTACGAGCAGTACTTC
15,TRBV5-1,-,TRBJ1-6,once,CASRQAGAPNSPLHF,TGCGCCAGCAGACAGGCAGGGGCCCCTAATTCACCCCTCCACTTT
11,TRBV10-2,-,TRBJ2-7,-,CASSGDYEQYF,TGCGCCAGCAGTGGCGACTACGAGCAGTACTTC
13,TRBV12-5,TRBD2,TRBJ2-4,-,CASGLGLDGIQYF,TGTGCTAGTGGCCTCGGACTAGATGGCATTCAGTACTTC
15,TRBV6-5,-,TRBJ2-1,few,CASSYLRPRSNEQFF,TGTGCCAGCAGTTACTTGAGGCCCAGATCCAATGAGCAGTTCTTC
13,TRBV29-1,TRBD1,TRBJ1-2,-,CSVSLGQARGYTF,TGCAGCGTTAGTCTTGGACAGGCCCGAGGCTACACCTTC
13,TRBV6-5,-,TRBJ2-7,-,CASSRGNSYEQYF,TGTGCCAGCAGCAGGGGCAACTCCTACGAGCAGTACTTC